A selection of T cell receptor beta chains follows, all from one sample in a study of cytomegalovirus exposure and HLA in healthy donors. Assay: immunoSEQ multiplex PCR; the TCRdb copy retains only in-frame clones and omits some. This sample's clone table lists about 190,000 clones. The sample comprised PBMCs. All receptors derive from a woman aged 25-40 years in good health and CMV-seropositive. The CDR3 runs from the conserved cysteine through the conserved F or W. The order of the fields is D gene, V gene, CDR3 length, J gene, CDR3 DNA, CDR3 protein. A D gene is named only where the DNA matches it firmly.

d_gene: NA; v_gene: TRBV7-2; len: 13; j_gene: TRBJ1-1; CDR3nt: TGTGCCAGCAGCTTAAACATAAACACTGAAGCTTTCTTT; CDR3aa: CASSLNINTEAFF
d_gene: NA; v_gene: TRBV7-9; len: 14; j_gene: TRBJ2-7; CDR3nt: TGTGCCAGCAGCCATTGGGGAGCTAACTACGAGCAGTACTTC; CDR3aa: CASSHWGANYEQYF
d_gene: TRBD1; v_gene: TRBV6-5; len: 14; j_gene: TRBJ2-7; CDR3nt: TGTGCCAGCAGTTTCGAAACAGGGGCTGGGGAGCAGTACTTC; CDR3aa: CASSFETGAGEQYF
d_gene: NA; v_gene: TRBV5-8; len: 16; j_gene: TRBJ2-3; CDR3nt: TGTGCCAGCAGCCCCGGTGACGCAGGACACACAGATACGCAGTATTTT; CDR3aa: CASSPGDAGHTDTQYF
d_gene: NA; v_gene: TRBV7-6; len: 15; j_gene: TRBJ1-3; CDR3nt: TGTGCCAGCAGCTTCGACAGTAACCCTGGAAACACCATATATTTT; CDR3aa: CASSFDSNPGNTIYF
d_gene: NA; v_gene: TRBV6-5; len: 15; j_gene: TRBJ2-7; CDR3nt: TGTGCCAGCAGTTACAATGCAGGGCCCCCCTACGAGCAGTACTTC; CDR3aa: CASSYNAGPPYEQYF
d_gene: TRBD1; v_gene: TRBV7-9; len: 12; j_gene: TRBJ1-1; CDR3nt: TGTGCCAGCAGCTTTGGAGACAGGGGAGCTTTCTTT; CDR3aa: CASSFGDRGAFF
d_gene: TRBD2; v_gene: TRBV28; len: 13; j_gene: TRBJ2-7; CDR3nt: TGTGCCAGCAGTTCACCGACTAGCGGGAGAATGGACTTC; CDR3aa: CASSSPTSGRMDF
d_gene: TRBD1; v_gene: TRBV18; len: 15; j_gene: TRBJ1-3; CDR3nt: TGTGCCAGCTCACCACCGAACAGGGGGTCAGACACCATATATTTT; CDR3aa: CASSPPNRGSDTIYF
d_gene: TRBD1; v_gene: TRBV7-6; len: 18; j_gene: TRBJ1-4; CDR3nt: TGTGCCAGCAGCGCCCGGACAGGGGGATGGGGAACTAATGAAAAACTGTTTTTT; CDR3aa: CASSARTGGWGTNEKLFF
d_gene: NA; v_gene: TRBV7-9; len: 11; j_gene: TRBJ2-1; CDR3nt: TGTGCCAGCAGCCCTATGAGGGAGCAGTTCTTC; CDR3aa: CASSPMREQFF
d_gene: TRBD2; v_gene: TRBV5-4; len: 17; j_gene: TRBJ2-7; CDR3nt: TGTGCCAGCAGCCACCAACCATCCAGCGGGAGAGGATACGAGCAGTACTTC; CDR3aa: CASSHQPSSGRGYEQYF
d_gene: TRBD1; v_gene: TRBV18; len: 15; j_gene: TRBJ1-1; CDR3nt: TGTGCCAGCTCACCGTGGGACAGATTGAACACTGAAGCTTTCTTT; CDR3aa: CASSPWDRLNTEAFF
d_gene: TRBD2; v_gene: TRBV19; len: 15; j_gene: TRBJ2-1; CDR3nt: TGTGCCAGTAGTACCCTAGCGGGGGTAAACAATGAGCAGTTCTTC; CDR3aa: CASSTLAGVNNEQFF
d_gene: NA; v_gene: TRBV7-6; len: 21; j_gene: TRBJ2-1; CDR3nt: TGTGCCAGCAGCCCCAGGGCGGCCCAGCGCCGGACCCGGAGCTCCTACAATGAGCAGTTCTTC; CDR3aa: CASSPRAAQRRTRSSYNEQFF
d_gene: TRBD1; v_gene: TRBV5-6; len: 14; j_gene: TRBJ2-7; CDR3nt: TGTGCCAGCACCTCCTTGGGACAGGGGTACGAGCAGTACTTC; CDR3aa: CASTSLGQGYEQYF
d_gene: NA; v_gene: TRBV19; len: 13; j_gene: TRBJ1-2; CDR3nt: TGTGCCAGTTCCGGACAGCCCAGGCTAGGCTACACCTTC; CDR3aa: CASSGQPRLGYTF
d_gene: NA; v_gene: TRBV4-1; len: 13; j_gene: TRBJ1-3; CDR3nt: TGCGCCAGCAGCCATAACTCTGGAAACACCATATATTTT; CDR3aa: CASSHNSGNTIYF
d_gene: TRBD2; v_gene: TRBV5-1; len: 19; j_gene: TRBJ2-2; CDR3nt: TGCGCCAGCAGCGCCCGGCCCCTAGCGGGGGTATCGAACACCGGGGAGCTGTTTTTT; CDR3aa: CASSARPLAGVSNTGELFF
d_gene: TRBD2; v_gene: TRBV9; len: 15; j_gene: TRBJ2-1; CDR3nt: TGTGCCAGCAGCGTAGAGGGACTAGCGGTAAATGAGCAGTTCTTC; CDR3aa: CASSVEGLAVNEQFF
d_gene: NA; v_gene: TRBV10-3; len: 13; j_gene: TRBJ2-1; CDR3nt: TGTGCCATCAACGGGGGCTCCTACAATGAGCAGTTCTTC; CDR3aa: CAINGGSYNEQFF
d_gene: TRBD1; v_gene: TRBV7-2; len: 17; j_gene: TRBJ2-7; CDR3nt: TGTGCCAGCAGCCTAAGGGTGGGGGGACAGGGGGTCGGCGAGCAGTACTTC; CDR3aa: CASSLRVGGQGVGEQYF
d_gene: NA; v_gene: TRBV7-9; len: 15; j_gene: TRBJ2-3; CDR3nt: TGTGCCAGCAGCTTAGGATTGGGTTGGGGAGAACGCGGGTATTTT; CDR3aa: CASSLGLGWGERGYF
d_gene: NA; v_gene: TRBV6-1; len: 15; j_gene: TRBJ1-5; CDR3nt: TGTGCCAGCAGGAGGATTGCCTTAAATGGTCAGCCCCAGCATTTT; CDR3aa: CASRRIALNGQPQHF
d_gene: NA; v_gene: TRBV9; len: 15; j_gene: TRBJ1-1; CDR3nt: TGTGCCAGCAGCGTAGAGTCGGGGGGGGCCACTGAAGCTTTCTTT; CDR3aa: CASSVESGGATEAFF
d_gene: TRBD2; v_gene: TRBV19; len: 15; j_gene: TRBJ2-3; CDR3nt: TGTGCCAGTAGTATGCTGACTAGCGGGGTAGATACGCAGTATTTT; CDR3aa: CASSMLTSGVDTQYF
d_gene: TRBD1; v_gene: TRBV13; len: 14; j_gene: TRBJ2-3; CDR3nt: TGTGCCAGCAGCCAGGACAGGGTTTCAGATACGCAGTATTTT; CDR3aa: CASSQDRVSDTQYF
d_gene: NA; v_gene: TRBV7-2; len: 14; j_gene: TRBJ2-7; CDR3nt: TGTGCCAGCAGCCGGGGAGGAGGGTGGGGCGAGCAGTACTTC; CDR3aa: CASSRGGGWGEQYF
d_gene: NA; v_gene: TRBV6-4; len: 13; j_gene: TRBJ1-1; CDR3nt: TGTGCCAGCCGCCTCGGAGTGAACACTGAAGCTTTCTTT; CDR3aa: CASRLGVNTEAFF
d_gene: TRBD2; v_gene: TRBV9; len: 18; j_gene: TRBJ2-2; CDR3nt: TGTGCCAGCAGCGTAGGGGGGCCGACTAGCGGGAGAAACGGGGAGCTGTTTTTT; CDR3aa: CASSVGGPTSGRNGELFF
d_gene: TRBD1; v_gene: TRBV19; len: 15; j_gene: TRBJ1-5; CDR3nt: TGTGCCAGTAGTCCGGGACAGGGGGCCGATCAGCCCCAGCATTTT; CDR3aa: CASSPGQGADQPQHF
d_gene: NA; v_gene: TRBV27; len: 13; j_gene: TRBJ1-1; CDR3nt: TGTGCCAGCAGACCGAATGGGCGGGAGGAAGCTTTCTTT; CDR3aa: CASRPNGREEAFF
d_gene: NA; v_gene: TRBV9; len: 13; j_gene: TRBJ1-2; CDR3nt: TGTGCCAGCAGCGTAGATCAGTACTATGGCTACACCTTC; CDR3aa: CASSVDQYYGYTF